The 30 T cell receptor beta chains presented below share a single source sample, sequenced in a study of read filtering for tumor transcriptome and immune sequencing. The library was built from 400 ng RNA with molecular barcoded adaptors for alpha/delta and beta/gamma chains. TCRdb re-called the reads through MiXCR, storing one row per CDR3 protein. The table records about 93,000 distinct CDR3 sequences, 20% to 25% of them present only once. Input material: a population of CD138-negative cells sorted from bone marrow. Source of these receptors: a donor at least 40 years old with multiple myeloma.

At least ten counts were recorded for this clonotype. J is TRBJ2-3 and V is TRBV6-2 or TRBV6-3; D unclear. Trimming took off 4 bases at V and 6 bases at J, with 8 bases between the two ends. The CDR3 contains 12 residues. Germline CDR1 and CDR2: MNHEY and SVGEGT. CDR3 amino acids: CASSSTSDTQYF. The CDR3 nucleotides read TGTGCCAGCAGTTCAACATCCGATACGCAGTATTTT.

Notes on this clonotype: This could be a read error, since a much larger clone is one nucleotide away. No conserved phenylalanine or tryptophan is present at the end of the CDR3, so a read error is the likely explanation. The rearrangement links TRBV10-2 to TRBJ1-5, with a tentative D call TRBD1 (6 bases). Germline loops: CDR1 WSHSY, CDR2 SAAADI. V lost 8 bases and J lost 2, with 10 bases in between. The CDR3 extends over 13 amino acids. CDR3 sequence reads: CASRGRGNQPQHS. As DNA, the CDR3 is TGCGCCAGCCGGGGGCGCGGCAATCAGCCCCAGCATTCT.

With regard to this clonotype: A much larger clone is a single base away; this may be a read error. The genes are TRBV7-9 and TRBJ2-7; tentatively, D is TRBD1 or TRBD2 (6 bases each). The CDR3 runs to 16 residues. CDR1 and CDR2 from the germline V gene are SEHNR and FQNEAQ (reference sequence). In nucleotides, the CDR3 is TGTGTCAGCAGCCCGAGGGGGGCGGACCGCTCCTACGAGCAGTACTTC. It is translated as CVSSPRGADRSYEQYF. Based on the CDR3 plus reference TRBV7-9 and TRBJ2-7, the full variable domain is DTGVSQNPRHKITKRGQNVTFRCDPISEHNRLYWYRQTLGQGPEFLTYFQNEAQLEKSRLLSDRFSAERPKGSFSTLEIQRTEQGDSAMYLCVSSPRGADRSYEQYFGPGTRLTVT.

This clonotype was detected ten times or more. The chain couples TRBV28 to TRBJ2-5, with 7 bases aligning to TRBD1. With V trimmed by 4 bases and J by 1 base, 3 bases remained unmatched. CDR1 and CDR2 from the germline V gene are MDHEN and SYDVKM. This CDR3 has 14 residues. The CDR3 nucleotides are TGTGCCAGCAGTTCCCCAGGGGGCCAAGAGACCCAGTACTTC. Encoded protein: CASSSPGGQETQYF.

This clonotype was counted at least ten times. The chain uses TRBV27 and TRBJ2-7, with TRBD2 identical over 7 bases. Germline trimming cut 5 bases from V and 1 base from J; bases unmatched to any gene: 2. Per the germline V gene, CDR1 is MNHEY and CDR2 is SMNVEV (reference sequence). The CDR3 spans 13 residues. The CDR3 DNA reads as TGTGCCAGCAGTCCCGGGGGGTCCTACGAGCAGTACTTC. Its protein is CASSPGGSYEQYF.

The rearrangement uses TRBV5-1 and TRBJ2-1; D may be TRBD2 (6 bases). V was trimmed by 4 bases and J by 4 bases, leaving 9 bases between them. The germline V gene encodes CDR1 SGHRS and CDR2 YFSETQ. The CDR3 contains 13 residues. The CDR3 protein is CASSTGLYNEQFF. CDR3 nucleotide sequence: TGCGCCAGCAGCACGGGACTTTACAATGAGCAGTTCTTC. The whole variable domain, remainder taken from reference TRBV5-1 and TRBJ2-1, is KAGVTQTPRYLIKTRGQQVTLSCSPISGHRSVSWYQQTPGQGLQFLFEYFSETQRNKGNFPGRFSGRQFSNSRSEMNVSTLELGDSALYLCASSTGLYNEQFFGPGTRLTVL.

This clonotype was seen once. The rearrangement links TRBV12-3 or TRBV12-4 to TRBJ2-7; 9 nucleotides match TRBD1. J lost 6 bases, V lost 6 bases, and 9 bases had no gene match. The CDR3 has 14 residues. CDR3 nucleotides: TGTGCCAGCAGCCGCTGGACAGGGGCCGGCGAGCAGTACTTC. Amino acids: CASSRWTGAGEQYF.

The rearrangement links TRBV7-2 to TRBJ2-7; TRBD2 matches 12 bases. The CDR3 covers 16 residues. The V and J ends lost 0 bases and 0 bases, in that order; junction bases with no gene match: 0. CDR1 is SGHTA and CDR2 is FQGNSA in the germline V gene. DNA for the CDR3: TGTGCCAGCAGCTTAGCGACTAGCGGGAGCTCCTACGAGCAGTACTTC. Amino acids: CASSLATSGSSYEQYF. The entire variable domain, with the rest obtained from reference TRBV7-2 and TRBJ2-7, is as follows: GAGVSQSPSNKVTEKGKDVELRCDPISGHTALYWYRQSLGQGLEFLIYFQGNSAPDKSGLPSDRFSAERTGGSVSTLTIQRTQQEDSAVYLCASSLATSGSSYEQYFGPGTRLTVT.

In its sample, this clonotype was seen many times. J is TRBJ1-2 and V is TRBV28; 7 positions agree with TRBD1. Germline V gene lookup returns CDR1 MDHEN and CDR2 SYDVKM. J lost 6 bases, V lost 5 bases, and 9 bases had no gene match. This CDR3 region has 14 residues. This CDR3 reads CASSRGYRGDGYTF. In DNA form, the CDR3 reads TGTGCCAGCAGTCGGGGATACAGGGGAGATGGCTACACCTTC.

The genes are TRBV5-1 and TRBJ2-1; 15 bases agree with TRBD2. After removal of 2 bases from V and 8 bases from J, the junction contained 5 bases not matched to a gene. CDR3 size: 16 residues. In germline, CDR1 is SGHRS, CDR2 YFSETQ. The CDR3 sequence: CASSFPGTSGGYEQFF. The DNA for the CDR3 is TGCGCCAGCAGCTTCCCCGGGACTAGCGGGGGGTATGAGCAGTTCTTC. Using reference TRBV5-1 and TRBJ2-1 for the parts outside the CDR3, the full variable domain is KAGVTQTPRYLIKTRGQQVTLSCSPISGHRSVSWYQQTPGQGLQFLFEYFSETQRNKGNFPGRFSGRQFSNSRSEMNVSTLELGDSALYLCASSFPGTSGGYEQFFGPGTRLTVL.

The chain has TRBV12-3 or TRBV12-4 and TRBJ1-6; 10 bases match TRBD1. The CDR3 spans 15 residues. The trim removed 8 bases at V and 9 bases at J, leaving 10 bases unmatched. The CDR3 nucleotides are TGTGCCAGCGGTTCCGGGACAGGGGTTGGTTCACCCCTCCACTTT. Its translation is CASGSGTGVGSPLHF.

This clonotype has a single count. A much bigger clone sits one base away, suggesting this may be a read error. The chain uses TRBV5-1 and TRBJ1-5; TRBD1 agrees at 11 bases. The CDR3 spans 14 residues. The V gene's germline CDR1 is SGHRS and CDR2 YFSETQ. The CDR3 DNA sequence: TGCGCCAGCAGCTGGGGGACAGGGGGACAGCCCCGGCATTTT. This codes for CASSWGTGGQPRHF.

This clonotype was observed at least ten times. The gene calls are TRBV5-1 and TRBJ2-7; unclear D gene. The CDR3 consists of 13 residues. Looked up from germline, CDR1 is SGHRS and CDR2 is YFSETQ. Trimming left V 4 bases short and J 0 bases short, with 8 bases between. CDR3 in DNA: TGCGCCAGCAGCACCGGAACCTCCTACGAGCAGTACTTC. Translation: CASSTGTSYEQYF.

This clonotype occurred many times. The rearrangement joins TRBV2 to TRBJ2-1, with D possibly TRBD2 on 5 matching bases. The V and J ends lost 6 bases and 5 bases respectively, with 11 bases between them. The CDR3 contains 13 residues. The germline CDR1 and CDR2 sequences are SNHLY and FYNNEI. For the CDR3, the DNA is TGTGCCAGCAGAAGGACGGGAAACAATGAGCAGTTCTTC. Amino acid sequence: CASRRTGNNEQFF.

In its sample, this clonotype was seen many times. V is TRBV30 and J is TRBJ1-5; D perhaps matches TRBD1 (5 bases). CDR1 and CDR2 from the germline V gene are GTSNPN and SVGIG (reference sequence). The CDR3 is 13 amino acids. V was shortened by 2 bases and J by 6 bases, with 11 bases between the two germline ends. The DNA of the CDR3 is TGTGCCTGGAGTCGGGGGGTGCGTCAGCCCCAGCATTTT. Translated: CAWSRGVRQPQHF. The full variable domain, completed using reference TRBV30 and TRBJ1-5, is SQTIHQWPATLVQPVGSPLSLECTVEGTSNPNLYWYRQAAGRGLQLLFYSVGIGQISSEVPQNLSASRPQDRQFILSSKKLLLSDSGFYLCAWSRGVRQPQHFGDGTRLSIL.

This clonotype has a handful of counts. The rearrangement uses TRBV6-6 and TRBJ1-5; D is unclear. Germline CDR1 and CDR2: MNHNY and SVGAGI (reference sequence). The CDR3 has 15 residues. V lost 0 bases and J lost 4, with 10 bases in between. CDR3 in amino acids: CASSYSMGENQPQHF. CDR3 bases: TGTGCCAGCAGTTACTCGATGGGTGAGAATCAGCCCCAGCATTTT.

This chain joins TRBV5-1 and TRBJ1-2, with 7 nucleotides matching TRBD1. V lost 9 bases to trimming and J lost 4 bases; unmatched junction nucleotides: 12. The CDR3 is 14 residues long. Per the germline V gene, CDR1 is SGHRS and CDR2 is YFSETQ. CDR3 region: CANTNRGRTYGYTF. The CDR3 nucleotides are TGCGCCAACACGAACAGGGGAAGGACCTATGGCTACACCTTC.

This clonotype has at least ten counts. The chain employs TRBV28 and TRBJ2-2, with no clear D. This CDR3 has 14 amino acids. Germline assignment: CDR1 MDHEN and CDR2 SYDVKM. Trimming cost V 4 bases and J 1 base, with 7 bases left between them. The DNA of the CDR3 is TGTGCCAGCAGTTCCGGGCAGAACACCGGGGAGCTGTTTTTT. Amino acid sequence: CASSSGQNTGELFF.

This clonotype was counted a few times. This chain links TRBV7-2 with TRBJ1-1, with 7 nucleotides matching TRBD1. Germline CDR1 reads SGHTA; CDR2 reads FQGNSA. Trimming removed 5 bases from V and 1 base from J; junction bases left unmatched: 4. The CDR3 covers 14 residues. CDR3 protein: CASSRGGGNTEAFF. In nucleotides, the CDR3 is TGTGCCAGCAGCCGAGGGGGCGGGAACACTGAAGCTTTCTTT.

This clonotype was observed many times. V is TRBV7-3 and J is TRBJ2-3; D possibly corresponds to TRBD2 (5 bases). The CDR3 extends over 15 amino acids. The germline CDR1 and CDR2 sequences are SGHTA and FQGTGA. The V and J ends lost 2 bases and 4 bases respectively, with 13 bases between them. CDR3 residues: CASSLGNSDADTQYF. The DNA for the CDR3 is TGTGCCAGCAGCTTAGGGAATAGCGATGCAGATACGCAGTATTTT.

CDR3 sequence reads: CASSPTSLGEQFF. In nucleotides, the CDR3 is TGTGCCAGCAGCCCCACGTCCCTAGGCGAGCAGTTCTTC. The V call is TRBV7-9, the J call TRBJ2-1; D is undetermined. V shed 5 bases and J shed 10 bases, with 15 bases lying between them. The CDR3 runs 13 residues. The germline V gene encodes CDR1 SEHNR and CDR2 FQNEAQ (reference sequence).

Notes on this clonotype: One base away lies a much larger clone, so this may be a sequencing read error. This rearrangement joins TRBV6-1 to TRBJ1-2; TRBD1 agrees at 9 bases. There are 15 residues in the CDR3. Germline V gene data show CDR1 as MNHNS and CDR2 as SASEGT. Here the CDR3 DNA reads TGTGCCAGCAGCCCTTACAGGGGGCCTGGCTATGGCTGCACCTTC. It encodes CASSPYRGPGYGCTF.

By share of the sample, this clonotype is medium-sized. CDR3 coding DNA: TGTGCCAGCAGCAGGGATAGCTCCTACAATGAGCAGTTCTTC. This sequence encodes CASSRDSSYNEQFF. The rearrangement joins TRBV7-3 to TRBJ2-1, with D unclear. Germline CDR1 SGHTA, CDR2 FQGTGA. Trimming pared 5 bases from V and 0 bases from J, leaving 8 bases between. The CDR3 extends over 14 amino acids.

This clonotype has a count of ten or more. The chain links TRBV5-1 to TRBJ2-7; D is unresolved. This CDR3 spans 12 amino acids. Germline lookup yields CDR1 SGHRS and CDR2 YFSETQ. V lost 0 bases and J lost 4, with 5 bases in between. The CDR3 loop reads CASSLEGYEQYF. The DNA of the CDR3 is TGCGCCAGCAGCTTGGAAGGTTACGAGCAGTACTTC.

This chain joins TRBV7-2 and TRBJ1-1; D is unresolved. Trimming left V 8 bases short and J 2 bases short, with 18 bases between. There are 15 residues in the CDR3. Germline CDR1 reads SGHTA; CDR2 reads FQGNSA. The CDR3 DNA follows: TGTGCCAGCCGTGTAGGCGGGGTTGGCAACACTGAAGCTTTCTTT. Its translation is CASRVGGVGNTEAFF.

V usage is TRBV29-1 and J usage is TRBJ2-6; 8 nucleotides line up with TRBD1. Germline trimming cut 6 bases from V and 1 base from J; bases unmatched to any gene: 2. CDR1 and CDR2 from the germline V gene are SQVTM and ANQGSEA. The CDR3 contains 14 residues. CDR3 in amino acids: CSVRTGSGANVLTF. The CDR3 coding sequence is TGCAGCGTGAGGACAGGGTCTGGGGCCAACGTCCTGACTTTC.

This sequence joins TRBV5-1 and TRBJ2-7, with D uncertain. Trimming left V 3 bases short and J 4 bases short, with 11 bases between. Germline CDR1 and CDR2: SGHRS and YFSETQ. There are 13 residues in the CDR3. CDR3 in DNA: TGCGCCAGCAGCTCCTCTGAGGTTTACGAGCAGTACTTC. Translated: CASSSSEVYEQYF.

The chain couples TRBV11-2 to TRBJ1-4; D gene unclear. Germline CDR1 is SGHAT and CDR2 is FQNNGV. V shed 4 bases and J shed 8 bases, with 11 bases lying between them. CDR3 length: 13 amino acids. Here the CDR3 DNA reads TGTGCCAGCAGCTCCTGGATCGGGGAAAAACTGTTTTTT. Translated: CASSSWIGEKLFF.

This clonotype was recorded many times. This chain links TRBV28 with TRBJ2-7; 7 nucleotides align to TRBD1. V shed 5 bases and J 2 bases; nucleotides not matched to a gene: 6. Germline assignment: CDR1 MDHEN and CDR2 SYDVKM. The CDR3 consists of 14 residues. The CDR3 region is CASSQRDRTYEQYF. In nucleotides, the CDR3 is TGTGCCAGCAGTCAACGGGACAGAACCTACGAGCAGTACTTC.

This clonotype came up many times. The V gene is TRBV2, the J gene TRBJ2-2; maybe TRBD2 (5 bases). The CDR3 is 11 amino acids. Germline CDR1 reads SNHLY; CDR2 reads FYNNEI. V was clipped by 6 bases and J by 8 bases, with 7 bases between them. The CDR3 coding sequence is TGTGCCAGCAGAGTAGCGGGGGAGCTGTTTTTT. Translated: CASRVAGELFF.